These 25 T cell receptor beta chains were all obtained from the same sample, sequenced in a study of regulatory T cells in long-lasting Graves disease. The time point was: newly diagnosed GD, antithyroid drugs for less than 3 months. The TCR library used RNA extracted from PBMCs. Arm-PCR of CDR3 regions and iRepertoire HTBI primers were the basis on which TCR beta libraries were built. MiXCR was run by TCRdb on the multiplex PCR reads, yielding one entry per CDR3 protein. This table holds about 620,000 distinct CDR3 sequences, 15% to 20% found once. These same data were also listed under a study on T cells in Graves' hyperthyroidism and ophthalmopathy.

The sequencing here drew on peripheral blood mononuclear cells (PBMCs), taken at new diagnosis, from a patient treated with antithyroid drugs. Receptors were obtained from a woman aged 30 to 39 with Graves disease.

A few counts support this clonotype. The rearrangement joins TRBV18 to TRBJ2-7; D remains unclear. Trimming stripped 4 bases from V and 4 bases from J, with 11 bases between. CDR3 size: 13 residues. Germline values: CDR1 KGHSH, CDR2 LQKENI. This CDR3 is CASSQPSSYEQYF. The CDR3 DNA sequence: TGTGCCAGCTCACAACCCTCCTCTTACGAGCAGTACTTC.

This clonotype showed up many times. This chain connects TRBV11-2 to TRBJ2-1, with a possible D match to TRBD2 (6 bases). Germline lookup yields CDR1 SGHAT and CDR2 FQNNGV. There are 16 residues in the CDR3. The V gene lost 0 bases and the J gene lost 4 bases, with 13 bases spanning the gap. CDR3: CASSLDAGNIYNEQFF. The DNA for the CDR3 is TGTGCCAGCAGCTTAGACGCGGGGAACATTTACAATGAGCAGTTCTTC.

This rearrangement joins TRBV24-1 to TRBJ1-3; maybe TRBD1 (5 bases). Germline V gives CDR1 KGHDR, CDR2 SFDVKD. CDR3 length: 14 amino acids. The germline V and J ends were trimmed by 4 bases and 5 bases, with 11 bases remaining between them. The CDR3: CATSDSGLRNTIYF. The CDR3 DNA is TGTGCCACCAGTGACTCGGGACTGAGAAACACCATATATTTT.

J is TRBJ2-3 and V is TRBV2; 10 bases match TRBD2. The V gene end was trimmed by 3 bases and the J gene end by 7 bases; junction bases not matched to a gene: 7. CDR3 length: 15 amino acids. Germline assignment: CDR1 SNHLY and CDR2 FYNNEI. CDR3 amino acids: CASSDPSGSRNTQYF. The CDR3 nucleotides are TGTGCCAGCAGTGACCCTAGCGGGAGTAGGAATACGCAGTATTTT.

The chain joins TRBV28 to TRBJ1-6, with D unresolved. Trimming cost V 6 bases and J 0 bases, with 18 bases left between them. In germline, CDR1 is MDHEN, CDR2 SYDVKM. The CDR3 length is 18 residues. As DNA, the CDR3 is TGTGCCAGCAGCCCCAGAGGGATCGCGAGCTCCTATAATTCACCCCTCCACTTT. This gives the protein CASSPRGIASSYNSPLHF.

This clonotype was seen only a few times. The chain couples TRBV4-1 to TRBJ2-5; D call uncertain. Per the germline V gene, CDR1 is MGHRA and CDR2 is YSYEKL. The CDR3 has 15 amino acids. Trimming stripped 0 bases from V and 0 bases from J, with 8 bases between. The CDR3 is CASSQDFGNQETQYF. The CDR3 region has the DNA TGCGCCAGCAGCCAAGATTTTGGGAACCAAGAGACCCAGTACTTC.

The chain recombines TRBV9 with TRBJ1-1; D unclear. The germline V and J ends were trimmed by 1 base and 4 bases, with 11 bases remaining between them. The germline gives CDR1 SGDLS, CDR2 YYNGEE. The CDR3 has 14 amino acids. The CDR3 region has the DNA TGTGCCAGCAGCGTAATAAGATCAGGCACTGAAGCTTTCTTT. The encoded protein is CASSVIRSGTEAFF.

This clonotype has at least ten counts. The chain employs TRBV28 and TRBJ2-1, with 8 bases matching TRBD1. V was clipped by 4 bases and J by 8 bases; unmatched bases: 13. From germline, CDR1 is MDHEN and CDR2 SYDVKM. This CDR3 contains 16 residues. CDR3 nucleotides: TGTGCCAGCAGTTCCCCAACTGCGACAGGGGAAGATGAGCAGTTCTTC. This gives the protein CASSSPTATGEDEQFF.

This clonotype was found many times. The chain couples TRBV6-1 to TRBJ1-6, with 8 bases aligning to TRBD1. The trim removed 8 bases at V and 7 bases at J, leaving 10 bases unmatched. This CDR3 has 15 residues. Germline-derived CDR1 and CDR2 are MNHNS and SASEGT. CDR3 DNA: TGTGCCAGCTCAAGGGGACAGGCGTCAAATTCACCCCTCCACTTT. Amino acid sequence: CASSRGQASNSPLHF.

Regarding this clonotype: The likely explanation is a read error, given a far larger clone one base away. This chain connects TRBV7-8 to TRBJ2-1, with D possibly being TRBD1 (6 bases). This CDR3 has 14 residues. The germline CDR1 and CDR2 sequences are SGHVS and FQNEAQ. V gave up 5 bases and J gave up 9 bases, with 17 bases separating them. CDR3 sequence: CASSPRDTMSEQFF. The CDR3 DNA reads TGTGCCAGCAGCCCCCGGGACACCATGAGTGAGCAGTTCTTC.

This chain connects TRBV15 to TRBJ2-7, with D perhaps matching TRBD2 (6 bases). Per the germline V gene, CDR1 is LNHNV and CDR2 is YYDKDF (reference sequence). The CDR3 is made up of 17 amino acids. Trimming took off 0 bases at V and 1 base at J, with 16 bases between the two ends. The CDR3 here is CATSREEVAGSSYEQYF. In DNA, the CDR3 is TGTGCCACCAGCAGAGAGGAAGTCGCGGGATCTTCCTACGAGCAGTACTTC.

This clonotype was seen at least ten times. The chain recombines TRBV28 with TRBJ1-2, with 10 bases matching TRBD1. The trim removed 5 bases at V and 0 bases at J, leaving 6 bases unmatched. Germline CDR1 and CDR2: MDHEN and SYDVKM. This CDR3 has 16 amino acids. CDR3 amino acids: CASSHTGTGANYGYTF. The CDR3 bases are TGTGCCAGCAGTCACACCGGGACAGGGGCTAACTATGGCTACACCTTC.

This clonotype was seen ten or more times. The chain combines TRBV30 with TRBJ1-2; D is unclear. The germline V gene has CDR1 GTSNPN and CDR2 SVGIG (reference sequence). This CDR3 has 12 amino acids. Trimming shortened V by 0 bases and J by 2 bases, and 4 bases separated the two germline ends. The CDR3 DNA reads TGTGCCTGGAGTGTACAAAACTATGGCTACACCTTC. This gives the protein CAWSVQNYGYTF.

This clonotype was seen many times. Written as DNA, the CDR3 is TGTGCCAGCAGCTTAGGGCTTAGCGGGCGGGCAGATACGCAGTATTTT. It specifies CASSLGLSGRADTQYF. The chain links TRBV11-2 to TRBJ2-3; 7 nucleotides align to TRBD2. Germline trimming cut 1 base from V and 4 bases from J; bases unmatched to any gene: 8. The germline V gene has CDR1 SGHAT and CDR2 FQNNGV. There are 16 residues in the CDR3.

The chain has TRBV19 and TRBJ2-1; TRBD2 matches 10 bases. The CDR3 covers 15 residues. J lost 4 bases, V lost 5 bases, and 5 bases had no gene match. Germline V CDR1 and CDR2: LNHDA, SQIVND (reference sequence). This CDR3 reads CASSFIAGGYNEQFF. The CDR3 DNA sequence: TGTGCCAGTAGTTTTATAGCGGGGGGTTACAATGAGCAGTTCTTC.

This clonotype was recorded at least ten times. The J gene is TRBJ1-4, the V gene TRBV2; D is unresolved. V was pared by 4 bases and J by 4 bases, with 10 bases between. The CDR3 runs 14 residues. The V gene's germline CDR1 is SNHLY and CDR2 FYNNEI. As DNA, the CDR3 is TGTGCCAGCAGTGTGAGGCAGAATAATGAAAAACTGTTTTTT. The encoded protein is CASSVRQNNEKLFF.

The sample holds many counts of this clonotype. The chain recombines TRBV5-1 with TRBJ1-6; D gene ambiguous. The CDR3 has 15 amino acids. V was trimmed by 4 bases and J by 4 bases, leaving 12 bases between them. Germline V gene lookup returns CDR1 SGHRS and CDR2 YFSETQ. The CDR3 DNA follows: TGCGCCAGCAGCCCCCTGACGGCGTATAATTCACCCCTCCACTTT. This sequence encodes CASSPLTAYNSPLHF.

This clonotype was recorded at least ten times. V is TRBV10-3 and J is TRBJ1-6; D is undetermined. Looked up from germline, CDR1 is ENHRY and CDR2 is SYGVKD. With 3 bases removed from V and 10 bases from J, the gap between germline ends came to 10 bases. The CDR3 runs to 13 residues. The CDR3 DNA follows: TGTGCCATCAGTGAACTGACACACTCACCCCTCCACTTT. Amino acids: CAISELTHSPLHF.

This clonotype was seen at least ten times. This rearrangement joins TRBV12-3 or TRBV12-4 to TRBJ1-4; D might be TRBD1 (5 bases). The CDR3 covers 13 residues. Trimming stripped 6 bases from V and 4 bases from J, with 9 bases between. For the CDR3, the DNA is TGTGCCAGCAGCATGGACATTAATGAAAAACTGTTTTTT. Amino acid sequence: CASSMDINEKLFF.

This clonotype was observed at least ten times. The V gene is TRBV28, the J gene TRBJ1-5; D uncertain. Germline V gene lookup returns CDR1 MDHEN and CDR2 SYDVKM. The CDR3 covers 15 residues. The V and J ends lost 8 bases and 0 bases respectively, with 14 bases between them. The CDR3 DNA reads as TGTGCCAGCGGAGATGTGGCAGATAGCAATCAGCCCCAGCATTTT. Its protein product is CASGDVADSNQPQHF.

This clonotype was detected ten times or more. This rearrangement joins TRBV29-1 to TRBJ2-2, with a possible D match to TRBD1 (5 bases). The CDR3 is 13 residues long. Per the germline V gene, CDR1 is SQVTM and CDR2 is ANQGSEA. Trimming left V 3 bases short and J 7 bases short, with 12 bases between. DNA of the CDR3: TGCAGCGTTGAGACAGCGAGGAACGGGGAGCTGTTTTTT. Protein: CSVETARNGELFF.

The rearrangement links TRBV2 to TRBJ1-2, with D perhaps matching TRBD1 (5 bases). Germline assignment: CDR1 SNHLY and CDR2 FYNNEI. Trimming cost V 1 base and J 6 bases, with 9 bases left between them. The CDR3 loop spans 13 amino acids. CDR3 region: CASSEGTIHGYTF. The CDR3 nucleotides are TGTGCCAGCAGTGAAGGGACAATACATGGCTACACCTTC.

The rearrangement links TRBV2 to TRBJ2-7; 8 bases match TRBD2. CDR3 length: 14 residues. J was trimmed by 4 bases and V by 7 bases; bases with no gene match: 9. Germline lookup yields CDR1 SNHLY and CDR2 FYNNEI. CDR3 bases: TGTGCCAGCAAAAAGCGGGAGTCCCTGTACGAGCAGTACTTC. This sequence encodes CASKKRESLYEQYF.

This clonotype was observed a few times. This sequence joins TRBV12-3 or TRBV12-4 and TRBJ1-4; no firm D call. Deletions cut 2 bases from V and 4 bases from J, with 8 bases between. The CDR3 is 14 residues long. Here the CDR3 reads CASSLSSHNEKLFF. In DNA form, the CDR3 reads TGTGCCAGCAGTTTATCCTCACATAATGAAAAACTGTTTTTT.

This clonotype has more than one count but fewer than ten. V usage is TRBV10-3 and J usage is TRBJ1-1; D gene uncertain. CDR3 size: 12 residues. Germline lookup yields CDR1 ENHRY and CDR2 SYGVKD. Trimming left V 8 bases short and J 0 bases short, with 7 bases between. CDR3 coding DNA: TGTGCCATCGGGAACATGAACACTGAAGCTTTCTTT. This encodes CAIGNMNTEAFF.